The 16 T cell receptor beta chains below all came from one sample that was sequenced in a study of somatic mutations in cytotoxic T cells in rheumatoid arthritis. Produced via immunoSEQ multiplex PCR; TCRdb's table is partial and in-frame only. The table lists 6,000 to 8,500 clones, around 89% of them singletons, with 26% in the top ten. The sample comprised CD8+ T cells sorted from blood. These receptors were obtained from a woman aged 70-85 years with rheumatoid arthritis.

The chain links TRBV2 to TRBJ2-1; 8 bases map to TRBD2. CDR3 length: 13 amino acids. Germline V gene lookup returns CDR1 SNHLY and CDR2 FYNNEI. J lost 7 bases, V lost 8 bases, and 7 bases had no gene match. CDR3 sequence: CASPSGSRNEQFF. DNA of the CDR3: TGTGCCAGCCCAAGCGGGAGCAGGAATGAGCAGTTCTTC.

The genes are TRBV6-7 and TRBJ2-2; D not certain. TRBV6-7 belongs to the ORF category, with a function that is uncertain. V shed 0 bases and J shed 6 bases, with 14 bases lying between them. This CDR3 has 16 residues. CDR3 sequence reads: CASSYSPGGPAGELFF. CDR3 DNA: TGTGCCAGCAGTTACTCCCCTGGTGGGCCGGCCGGGGAGCTGTTTTTT.

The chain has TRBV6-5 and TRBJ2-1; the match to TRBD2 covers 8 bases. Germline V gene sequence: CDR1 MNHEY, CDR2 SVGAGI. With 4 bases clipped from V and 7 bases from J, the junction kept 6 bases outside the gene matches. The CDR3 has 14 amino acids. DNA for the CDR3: TGTGCCAGCAGTTCCCTAGGACTAGCAAATGAGCAGTTCTTC. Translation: CASSSLGLANEQFF.

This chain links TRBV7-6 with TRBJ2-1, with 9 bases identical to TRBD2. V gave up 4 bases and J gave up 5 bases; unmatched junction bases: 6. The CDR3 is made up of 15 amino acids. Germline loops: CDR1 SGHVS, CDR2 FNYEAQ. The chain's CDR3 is CASSSRTSENNEQFF. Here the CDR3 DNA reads TGTGCCAGCAGCTCCCGGACTAGCGAGAACAATGAGCAGTTCTTC.

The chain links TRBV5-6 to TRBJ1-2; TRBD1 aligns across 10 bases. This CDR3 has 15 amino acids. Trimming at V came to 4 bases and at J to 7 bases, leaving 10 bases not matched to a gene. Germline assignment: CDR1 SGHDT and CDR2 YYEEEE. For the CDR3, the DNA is TGTGCCAGCAGCGCCGGACAGGGGGAGAGAAGTGGCTACACCTTC. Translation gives CASSAGQGERSGYTF.

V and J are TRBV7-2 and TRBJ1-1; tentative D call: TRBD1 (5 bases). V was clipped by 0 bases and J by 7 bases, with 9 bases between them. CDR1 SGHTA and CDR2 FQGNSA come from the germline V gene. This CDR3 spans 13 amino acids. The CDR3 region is CASSLAGGNEAFF. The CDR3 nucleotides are TGTGCCAGCAGCTTAGCTGGGGGGAATGAAGCTTTCTTT.

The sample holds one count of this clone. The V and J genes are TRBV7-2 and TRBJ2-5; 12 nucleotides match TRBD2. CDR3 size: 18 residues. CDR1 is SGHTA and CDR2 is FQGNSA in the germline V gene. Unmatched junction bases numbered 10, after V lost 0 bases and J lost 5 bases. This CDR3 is CASSLALLAGGNRETQYF. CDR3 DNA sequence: TGTGCCAGCAGCTTAGCGCTACTAGCGGGGGGAAATAGGGAGACCCAGTACTTC.

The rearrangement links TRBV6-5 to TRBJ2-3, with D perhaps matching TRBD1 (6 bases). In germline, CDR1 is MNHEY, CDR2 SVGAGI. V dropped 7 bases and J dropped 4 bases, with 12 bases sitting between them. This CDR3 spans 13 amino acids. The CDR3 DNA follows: TGTGCCAGCACGCAGGGGCGCGCAGATACGCAGTATTTT. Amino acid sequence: CASTQGRADTQYF.

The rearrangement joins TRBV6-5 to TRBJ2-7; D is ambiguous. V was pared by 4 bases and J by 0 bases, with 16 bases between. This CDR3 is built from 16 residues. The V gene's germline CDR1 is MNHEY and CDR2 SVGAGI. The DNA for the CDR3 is TGTGCCAGCAGTTTATCGGAGCAGCTTAGCTCCTACGAGCAGTACTTC. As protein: CASSLSEQLSSYEQYF.

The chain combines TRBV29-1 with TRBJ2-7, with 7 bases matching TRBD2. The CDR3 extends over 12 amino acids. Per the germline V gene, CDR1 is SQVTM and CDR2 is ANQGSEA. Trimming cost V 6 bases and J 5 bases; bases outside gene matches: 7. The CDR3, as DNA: TGCAGCGTCCACGGGGGGACTGACGAGCAGTACTTC. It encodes CSVHGGTDEQYF.

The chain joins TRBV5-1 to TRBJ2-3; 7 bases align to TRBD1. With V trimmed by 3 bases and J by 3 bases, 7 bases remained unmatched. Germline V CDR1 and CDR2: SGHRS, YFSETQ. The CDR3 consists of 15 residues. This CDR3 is CASSYTGDRTDTQYF. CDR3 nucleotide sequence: TGCGCCAGCAGCTACACAGGGGACCGGACAGATACGCAGTATTTT.

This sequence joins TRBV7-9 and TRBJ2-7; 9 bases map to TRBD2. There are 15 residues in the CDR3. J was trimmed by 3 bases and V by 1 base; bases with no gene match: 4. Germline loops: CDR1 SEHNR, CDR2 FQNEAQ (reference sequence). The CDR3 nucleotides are TGTGCCAGCAGCTTAGACGCGGGAGGGGTCTACGAGCAGTACTTC. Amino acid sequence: CASSLDAGGVYEQYF.

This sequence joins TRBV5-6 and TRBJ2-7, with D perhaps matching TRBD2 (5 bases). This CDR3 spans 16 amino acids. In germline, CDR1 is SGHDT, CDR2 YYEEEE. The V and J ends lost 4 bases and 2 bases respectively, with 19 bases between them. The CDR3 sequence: CASSLYPRGLTYEQYF. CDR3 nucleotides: TGTGCCAGCAGCCTCTACCCCCGGGGTCTAACCTACGAGCAGTACTTC. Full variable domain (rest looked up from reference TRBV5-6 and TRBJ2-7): DAGVTQSPTHLIKTRGQQVTLRCSPKSGHDTVSWYQQALGQGPQFIFQYYEEEERQRGNFPDRFSGHQFPNYSSELNVNALLLGDSALYLCASSLYPRGLTYEQYFGPGTRLTVT.

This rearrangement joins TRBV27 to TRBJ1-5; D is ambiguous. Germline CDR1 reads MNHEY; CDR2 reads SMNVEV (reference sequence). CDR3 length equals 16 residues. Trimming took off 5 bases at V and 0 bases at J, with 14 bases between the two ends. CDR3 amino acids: CASSPVRGYSNQPQHF. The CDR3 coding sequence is TGTGCCAGCAGTCCCGTTCGAGGGTATAGCAATCAGCCCCAGCATTTT.

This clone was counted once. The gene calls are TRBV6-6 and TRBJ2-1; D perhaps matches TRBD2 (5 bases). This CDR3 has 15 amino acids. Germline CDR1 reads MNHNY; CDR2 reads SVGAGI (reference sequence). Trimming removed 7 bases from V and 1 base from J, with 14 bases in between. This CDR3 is CASTLYEGSYNEQFF. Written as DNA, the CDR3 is TGTGCCAGCACCCTCTACGAGGGTTCCTACAATGAGCAGTTCTTC.

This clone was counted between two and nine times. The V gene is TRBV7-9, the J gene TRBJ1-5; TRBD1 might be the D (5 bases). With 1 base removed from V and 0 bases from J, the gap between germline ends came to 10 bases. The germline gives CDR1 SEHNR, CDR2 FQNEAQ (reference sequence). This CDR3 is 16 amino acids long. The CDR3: CASSLGTGNSNQPQHF. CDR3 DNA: TGTGCCAGCAGCTTAGGCACAGGCAATAGCAATCAGCCCCAGCATTTT. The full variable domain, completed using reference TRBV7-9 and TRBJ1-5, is DTGVSQNPRHKITKRGQNVTFRCDPISEHNRLYWYRQTLGQGPEFLTYFQNEAQLEKSRLLSDRFSAERPKGSFSTLEIQRTEQGDSAMYLCASSLGTGNSNQPQHFGDGTRLSIL.